The clone carrying this T cell receptor (beta chain) has a handful of counts. The antigen remains unidentified. With 1 base removed from V and 2 bases from J, the gap between germline ends came to 18 bases. The CDR3 has 17 residues. Looked up from germline, CDR1 is SGHTA and CDR2 is FQGNSA. The data derive from a study of blood T cells in healthy people across ages. Study conclusions and caveats: Age showed a roughly linear inverse relationship with TCR beta diversity per million T cells. The diversity estimates, figures obtained from one million T cells, were considered underestimates.

Primers used in a second PCR of roughly 6 to 12 cycles were a sample-barcoded 5' primer and a J-beta primer mix. From the 5' RACE reads, TCRdb called clonotypes with MiXCR, one entry per CDR3 protein. This sample carries under 2,000,000 distinct CDR3 sequences, about 50% of them seen once, and the ten largest clones take over 2%. The TCR was taken from a woman aged 40-49 years in good health. The sample comprised blood. This sequence joins TRBV7-2 and TRBJ2-7; weak D call: TRBD1 (5 bases). In DNA, the CDR3 is TGTGCCAGCAGCTTAGGGAGTTGGGCAGGGAATGCCTACGAGCAGTACTTC. It translates to CASSLGSWAGNAYEQYF.